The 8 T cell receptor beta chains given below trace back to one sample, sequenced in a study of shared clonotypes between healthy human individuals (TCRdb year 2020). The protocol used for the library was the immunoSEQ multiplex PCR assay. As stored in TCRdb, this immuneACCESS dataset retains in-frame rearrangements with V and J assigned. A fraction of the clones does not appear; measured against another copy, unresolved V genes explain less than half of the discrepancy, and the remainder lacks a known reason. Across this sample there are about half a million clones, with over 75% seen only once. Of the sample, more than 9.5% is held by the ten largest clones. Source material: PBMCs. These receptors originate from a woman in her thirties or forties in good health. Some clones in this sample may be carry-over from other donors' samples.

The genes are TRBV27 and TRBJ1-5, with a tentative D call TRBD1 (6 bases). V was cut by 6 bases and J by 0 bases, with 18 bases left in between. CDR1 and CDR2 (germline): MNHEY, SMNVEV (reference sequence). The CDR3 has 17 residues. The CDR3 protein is CASSPFGGPGSNQPQHF. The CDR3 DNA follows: TGTGCCAGCAGCCCATTTGGGGGGCCGGGTAGCAATCAGCCCCAGCATTTT.

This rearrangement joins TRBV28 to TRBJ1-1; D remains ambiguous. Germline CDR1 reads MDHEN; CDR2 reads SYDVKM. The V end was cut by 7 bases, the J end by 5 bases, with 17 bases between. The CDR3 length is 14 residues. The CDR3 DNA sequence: TGTGCCAGCACCCTCCGCGGGGTCCAGACTGAAGCTTTCTTT. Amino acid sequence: CASTLRGVQTEAFF.

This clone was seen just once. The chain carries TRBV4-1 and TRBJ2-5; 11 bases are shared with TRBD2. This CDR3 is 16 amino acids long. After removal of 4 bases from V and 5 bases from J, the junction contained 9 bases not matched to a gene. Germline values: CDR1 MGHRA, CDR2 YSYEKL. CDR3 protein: CASSLGLSGRVETQYF. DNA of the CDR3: TGCGCCAGCAGCCTCGGGCTTAGCGGGAGGGTGGAGACCCAGTACTTC.

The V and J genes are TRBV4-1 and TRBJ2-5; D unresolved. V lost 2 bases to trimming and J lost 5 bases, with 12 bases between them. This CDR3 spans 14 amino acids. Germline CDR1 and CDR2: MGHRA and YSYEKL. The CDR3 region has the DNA TGCGCCAGCAGCCAATTGGGCCTAGGGGAGACCCAGTACTTC. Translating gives CASSQLGLGETQYF.

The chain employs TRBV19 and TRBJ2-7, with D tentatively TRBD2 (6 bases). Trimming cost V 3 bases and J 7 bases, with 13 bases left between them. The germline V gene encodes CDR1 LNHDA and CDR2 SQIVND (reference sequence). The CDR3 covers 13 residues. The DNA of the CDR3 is TGTGCCAGTAGTATTCCCGGGGGAAGTGAGCAGTACTTC. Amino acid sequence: CASSIPGGSEQYF.

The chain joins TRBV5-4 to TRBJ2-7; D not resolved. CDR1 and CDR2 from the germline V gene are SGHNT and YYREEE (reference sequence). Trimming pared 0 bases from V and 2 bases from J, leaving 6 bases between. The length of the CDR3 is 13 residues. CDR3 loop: CASSLGHAYEQYF. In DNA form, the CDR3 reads TGTGCCAGCAGCTTGGGCCACGCCTACGAGCAGTACTTC.

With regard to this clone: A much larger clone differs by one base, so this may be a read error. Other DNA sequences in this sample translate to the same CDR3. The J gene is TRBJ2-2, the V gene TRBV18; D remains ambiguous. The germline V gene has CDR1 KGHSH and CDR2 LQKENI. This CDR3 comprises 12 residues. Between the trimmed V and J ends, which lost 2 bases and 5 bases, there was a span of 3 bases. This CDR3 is CASSPGTGELFF. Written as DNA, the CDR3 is TGTGCCAGCTCACCAGGGACCGGGGAGCTGTTTTTT. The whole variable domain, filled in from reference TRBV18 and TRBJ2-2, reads NAGVMQNPRHLVRRRGQEARLRCSPMKGHSHVYWYRQLPEEGLKFMVYLQKENIIDESGMPKERFSAEFPKEGPSILRIQQVVRGDSAAYFCASSPGTGELFFGEGSRLTVL.

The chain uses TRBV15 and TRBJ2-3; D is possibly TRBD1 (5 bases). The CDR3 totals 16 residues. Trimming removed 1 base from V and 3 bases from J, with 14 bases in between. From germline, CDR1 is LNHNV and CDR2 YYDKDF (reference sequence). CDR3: CATSRVVTGGTDTQYF. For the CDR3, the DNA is TGTGCCACCAGCAGAGTAGTTACAGGTGGTACAGATACGCAGTATTTT.